The rows below give T cell receptor beta chains drawn from one sample of a study of blood T cell repertoires in COVID-19. The table came from immunoSEQ multiplex PCR; TCRdb's copy has only in-frame clones and leaves some out. Altogether roughly 240,000 clones are present, roughly 88% being singletons, with the ten largest covering about 2.5%. Sequencing was performed on PBMCs or T cells enriched from blood (not recorded which). These receptors came from a woman in her thirties or forties with acute COVID-19. The conserved cysteine and the conserved F or W are not part of the CDR3 here.

cdr3_aa j_call cdr3_length v_call
ASSQMHQRGGNEQF TRBJ2-1 14 TRBV3-1/TRBV3-2
ASSFGDRVINTIY TRBJ1-3 13 TRBV7-6
ASSPSPYERTSTDTQY TRBJ2-3 16 TRBV18
ASSSQGSGELF TRBJ2-2 11 TRBV6-2/TRBV6-3
ASSQGTGGQQY TRBJ2-7 11 TRBV4-2
ASSPDMVNGYT TRBJ1-2 11 TRBV7-2
AHSRDDEKLF TRBJ1-4 10 TRBV10-3
ASRRSYGYT TRBJ1-2 9 TRBV28
ATSSGQGNTEAF TRBJ1-1 12 TRBV15
ASSWGQGAGEQF TRBJ2-1 12 TRBV5-6
ASSRYRGNTEAF TRBJ1-1 12 TRBV27
ASSIRRGDTQY TRBJ2-3 11 TRBV19
ASARQGANYGYT TRBJ1-2 12 TRBV25-1
ASSRQRGTGAEAF TRBJ1-1 13 TRBV11-2
ASSTGLGDTGELF TRBJ2-2 13 TRBV5-4
ASNQGLLAKNIQY TRBJ2-4 13 TRBV19
ASSSTRNQPQH TRBJ1-5 11 TRBV6-5
SVRQNNYGYT TRBJ1-2 10 TRBV29-1
ASSVGTAISPLH TRBJ1-6 12 TRBV19
ASSPQTGTTEAF TRBJ1-1 12 TRBV18
AISEPQGAATNEKLF TRBJ1-4 15 TRBV10-3
ASSLPDSPLH TRBJ1-6 10 TRBV5-4
SGKGIEDGYT TRBJ1-2 10 TRBV29-1
SARLGGDYGYT TRBJ1-2 11 TRBV29-1
ASSHWGSGREDNYGYT TRBJ1-2 16 TRBV4-2
ASRPEPGSGNTIY TRBJ1-3 13 TRBV5-1
ASSADRGASSPLH TRBJ1-6 13 TRBV7-8
ASSAQGTGELF TRBJ2-2 11 TRBV7-9
SALVVSNEQF TRBJ2-1 10 TRBV29-1
ASSLPSGGWGTDTQY TRBJ2-3 15 TRBV5-5
AWKLGQHARGNTIY TRBJ1-3 14 TRBV30
ASSYSLAGGEYQETQY TRBJ2-5 16 TRBV6-2/TRBV6-3
ASSLAVGISGSPLH TRBJ1-6 14 TRBV5-1
ASRLTGTGGGYT TRBJ1-2 12 TRBV14
ASTTGRMNGYT TRBJ1-2 11 TRBV12-3/TRBV12-4
ASSIGGQGGGYT TRBJ1-2 12 TRBV19
ASGLGDRLPRGETQY TRBJ2-5 15 TRBV12-5
ASSPGQGKNQPQH TRBJ1-5 13 TRBV27
ASSLVSQGGHGYT TRBJ1-2 13 TRBV5-5
ASSDRGRNQPQH TRBJ1-5 12 TRBV10-2
ASSGDRDQPQH TRBJ1-5 11 TRBV2
ASSLEGARPGNTIY TRBJ1-3 14 TRBV7-2
ATSDVGTASTDTQY TRBJ2-3 14 TRBV24-1